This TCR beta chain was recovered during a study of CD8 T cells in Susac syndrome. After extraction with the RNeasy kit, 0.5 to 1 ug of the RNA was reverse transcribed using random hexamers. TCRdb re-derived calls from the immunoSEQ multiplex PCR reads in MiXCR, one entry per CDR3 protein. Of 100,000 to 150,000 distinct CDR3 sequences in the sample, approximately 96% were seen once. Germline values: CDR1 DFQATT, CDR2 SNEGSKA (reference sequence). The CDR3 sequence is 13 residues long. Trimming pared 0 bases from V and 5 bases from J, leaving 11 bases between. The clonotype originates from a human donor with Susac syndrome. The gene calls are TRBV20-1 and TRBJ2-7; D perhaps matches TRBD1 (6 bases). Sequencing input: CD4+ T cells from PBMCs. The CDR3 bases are TGCAGTGCTAGAGATCTACAGGGCCACGAGCAGTACTTC. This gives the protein CSARDLQGHEQYF.